What follows is one T cell receptor beta chain and its context. Its antigen remains unidentified. This entry belongs to a study of T cell responses to AZD1222 COVID-19 vaccine. The study's findings and limits: Spike was spanned by vaccine-associated CD4 TCRs, which were dominant at 160-218 and 743-854.

Here immunoSEQ multiplex PCR was the method, and the copy in TCRdb shows in-frame clones only, minus some. The sample has roughly 120,000 clones, more than 75% seen once. The CDR3 length is 16 residues. Germline loops: CDR1 SGHTA, CDR2 FQGNSA. V lost 5 bases, J lost 2 bases, and 9 bases stayed unmatched. The starting material was peripheral blood, obtained on day 0 of AZD1222 vaccination. The TCR sequence derives from an adult in good health. The chain joins TRBV7-2 to TRBJ2-5; TRBD1 matches 9 bases. The CDR3 reads CASSIYRGLGQETQYF. The CDR3 DNA is TGTGCCAGCAGCATTTACAGGGGGCTTGGGCAAGAGACCCAGTACTTC.